This passage covers 14 T cell receptor beta chains from one sample sequenced in a study of graft-versus-host responses after intestinal transplantation. The method was immunoSEQ multiplex PCR; TCRdb's version includes in-frame clones alone and lacks a portion of them. The sample lists around 9,300 clones, around nine tenths occurring once. The sample in question was PBMCs, obtained 43 to 45 days after intestinal transplant. These receptors came from a human patient who received an intestinal transplant, so some T cells may come from the graft donor.

This clone appeared a single time. The chain employs TRBV5-1 and TRBJ2-3; D unclear. The V gene lost 4 bases and the J gene lost 6 bases, with 15 bases spanning the gap. The V gene's germline CDR1 is SGHRS and CDR2 YFSETQ. The CDR3 is 14 amino acids. The CDR3 nucleotides are TGCGCCAGCAGCCGGGTCCCTTTAGTGGATACGCAGTATTTT. This translates into CASSRVPLVDTQYF.

The V call is TRBV2, the J call TRBJ1-5; no definite D call. Germline V gives CDR1 SNHLY, CDR2 FYNNEI. This CDR3 has 18 residues. V lost 2 bases and J lost 5, with 22 bases in between. CDR3 nucleotide sequence: TGTGCCAGCAGTGAACTTCTGCTGGTTTTAGGTCGTGATCAGCCCCAGCATTTT. Encoded protein: CASSELLLVLGRDQPQHF.

The J gene is TRBJ2-1, the V gene TRBV7-3, with 8 bases lining up with TRBD2. This CDR3 region has 15 residues. Germline CDR1 is SGHTA and CDR2 is FQGTGA. Germline trimming cut 1 base from V and 6 bases from J; bases unmatched to any gene: 5. The CDR3 sequence: CASSLIRGGRNEQFF. CDR3 coding DNA: TGTGCCAGCAGCTTAATACGGGGGGGCCGCAATGAGCAGTTCTTC.

This clone was recorded once. The chain employs TRBV6-5 and TRBJ1-1, with D possibly being TRBD1 (6 bases). The CDR3 extends over 13 amino acids. Germline V lookup: CDR1 MNHEY, CDR2 SVGAGI. The V gene lost 8 bases and the J gene lost 1 base, with 11 bases spanning the gap. CDR3 bases: TGTGCCAGCTCGACAGGCCAGAACACTGAAGCTTTCTTT. Protein: CASSTGQNTEAFF.

The V and J genes are TRBV7-3 and TRBJ2-1; D gene ambiguous. V lost 5 bases to trimming and J lost 5 bases, with 10 bases between them. CDR1 SGHTA and CDR2 FQGTGA come from the germline V gene. The length of the CDR3 is 13 residues. The CDR3: CASSRDIDNEQFF. The CDR3 region has the DNA TGTGCCAGCAGCCGAGACATAGACAATGAGCAGTTCTTC.

The chain is built from TRBV11-3 and TRBJ2-3, with TRBD2 matching 15 bases. The CDR3 is made up of 16 amino acids. V lost 3 bases and J lost 4; bases outside the gene matches: 2. Germline CDR1 SGHNT, CDR2 YENEEA. CDR3 coding DNA: TGTGCCAGCAGCTTGAGGACTAGCGGGGGGGCAGATACGCAGTATTTT. This encodes CASSLRTSGGADTQYF.

This sequence joins TRBV6-1 and TRBJ2-1; 9 bases agree with TRBD2. The CDR3 loop spans 15 amino acids. CDR1 is MNHNS, CDR2 SASEGT, per germline. The V and J ends lost 4 bases and 3 bases, in that order; junction bases with no gene match: 4. Here the CDR3 reads CASSASGRFYNEQFF. The CDR3 bases are TGTGCCAGCAGTGCAAGCGGGAGGTTCTACAATGAGCAGTTCTTC.

The V and J genes are TRBV6-4 and TRBJ2-2, with D unresolved. The CDR3 consists of 12 residues. In germline, CDR1 is MRHNA, CDR2 SNTAGT. The V end lost 3 bases, the J end lost 7 bases, and 6 bases lay between the germline ends. The CDR3 DNA reads TGTGCCAGCAGTGAGGGGAACGGGGAGCTGTTTTTT. It translates to CASSEGNGELFF.

The CDR3: CSVEGENTEAFF. For the CDR3, the DNA is TGCAGCGTAGAGGGTGAGAACACTGAAGCTTTCTTT. The genes are TRBV29-1 and TRBJ1-1; D remains ambiguous. The V end lost 6 bases, the J end lost 1 base, and 9 bases lay between the germline ends. The germline V gene has CDR1 SQVTM and CDR2 ANQGSEA. The CDR3 is made up of 12 amino acids.

This rearrangement joins TRBV15 to TRBJ1-3; D remains ambiguous. The CDR3 has 15 amino acids. The V end lost 5 bases, the J end lost 4 bases, and 15 bases lay between the germline ends. Per germline, CDR1 LNHNV and CDR2 YYDKDF (reference sequence). The CDR3 DNA follows: TGTGCCACCAGCGGAACGACCCCATCGGGAAACACCATATATTTT. It codes for CATSGTTPSGNTIYF.

The J gene is TRBJ2-1, the V gene TRBV10-3, with 10 bases lining up with TRBD2. CDR1 ENHRY and CDR2 SYGVKD come from the germline V gene. V lost 7 bases and J lost 7; bases outside the gene matches: 10. This CDR3 is built from 15 residues. As DNA, the CDR3 is TGTGCCATCAAGTCTAGCGGGAGAATCGCAAATGAGCAGTTCTTC. It yields the protein CAIKSSGRIANEQFF.

DNA of the CDR3: TGTGCCAGCGTGTGTTATCATCCACGAAAGAGCTATGGCTACACCTTC. Residues: CASVCYHPRKSYGYTF. The chain employs TRBV5-8 and TRBJ1-2; D is ambiguous. CDR1 and CDR2 (germline): SGHTS, YDEGEE. CDR3 length: 16 residues. V was trimmed by 7 bases and J by 4 bases, leaving 23 bases between them.

The chain uses TRBV7-9 and TRBJ2-1; 10 bases match TRBD1. Unmatched junction bases numbered 4, after V lost 4 bases and J lost 4 bases. The germline gives CDR1 SEHNR, CDR2 FQNEAQ (reference sequence). The CDR3 totals 15 residues. CDR3 protein: CASSSGTGEYNEQFF. CDR3 in DNA: TGTGCCAGCAGCTCCGGGACAGGGGAATACAATGAGCAGTTCTTC.

The chain carries TRBV7-9 and TRBJ2-7, with TRBD2 matching 7 bases. The germline V gene encodes CDR1 SEHNR and CDR2 FQNEAQ (reference sequence). This CDR3 comprises 15 residues. V shed 4 bases, J shed 6 bases, and the junction held 12 bases outside the gene matches. The CDR3 DNA reads TGTGCCAGCAGCTCCTGGCGTCTGGGGGGGGGCGAGCAGTACTTC. This gives the protein CASSSWRLGGGEQYF.